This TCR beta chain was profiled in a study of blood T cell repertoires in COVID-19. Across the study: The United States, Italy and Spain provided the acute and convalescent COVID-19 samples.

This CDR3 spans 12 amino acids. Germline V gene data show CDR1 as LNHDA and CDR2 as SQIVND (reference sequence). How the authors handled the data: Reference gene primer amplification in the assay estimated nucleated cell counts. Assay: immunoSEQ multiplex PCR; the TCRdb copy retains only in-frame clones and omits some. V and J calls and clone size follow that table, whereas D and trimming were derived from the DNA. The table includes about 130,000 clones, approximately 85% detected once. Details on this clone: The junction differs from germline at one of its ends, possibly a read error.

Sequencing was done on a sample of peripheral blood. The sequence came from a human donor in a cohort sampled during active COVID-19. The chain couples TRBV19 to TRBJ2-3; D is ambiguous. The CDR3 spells CASSTSTNTQYF. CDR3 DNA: TGTGCCAGTAGTACGTCCACAAATACGCAGTATTTT.